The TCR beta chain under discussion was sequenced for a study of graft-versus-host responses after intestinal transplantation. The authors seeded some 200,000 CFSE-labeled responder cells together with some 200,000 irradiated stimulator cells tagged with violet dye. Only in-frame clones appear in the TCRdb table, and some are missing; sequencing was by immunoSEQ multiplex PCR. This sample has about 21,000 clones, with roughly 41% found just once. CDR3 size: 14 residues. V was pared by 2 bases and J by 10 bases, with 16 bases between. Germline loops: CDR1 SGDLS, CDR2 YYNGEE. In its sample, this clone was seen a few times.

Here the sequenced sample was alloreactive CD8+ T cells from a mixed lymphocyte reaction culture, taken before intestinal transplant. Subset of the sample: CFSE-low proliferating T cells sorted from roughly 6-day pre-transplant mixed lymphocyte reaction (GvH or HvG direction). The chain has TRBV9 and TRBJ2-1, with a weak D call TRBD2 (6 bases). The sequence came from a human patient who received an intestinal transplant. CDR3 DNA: TGTGCCAGCAGCGTCCTGGGGTCGAGCGGGGAGCAGTTCTTC. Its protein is CASSVLGSSGEQFF.